This record looks at one TCR beta chain sequence and its context. TCRdb reprocessed the RACE reads with MiXCR, giving one entry per CDR3 protein. The sample holds about 95,000 distinct CDR3 sequences; about an eighth are singletons and the top ten take about 3%. Germline CDR1 reads DFQATT; CDR2 reads SNEGSKA (reference sequence). Trimming pared 4 bases from V and 4 bases from J, leaving 20 bases between. This CDR3 has 17 amino acids. The data derive from a study of human T cells and chemical hapten exposure. Study in general: Read at 6 days, the patch tests placed 0.01% DPC on the upper back.

As for time point: patch test 2, 6 weeks after DPC sensitization. As for treatment: therapeutic diphenylcyclopropenone sensitization with weekly scalp DPC. Here the sequenced sample was whole blood, taken in connection with sensitization to the hapten diphenylcyclopropenone (DPC). The receptor's source is a woman aged 40 to 50 with alopecia areata. Some clones in this sample may be carry-over from other donors' samples. The J gene is TRBJ1-6, the V gene TRBV20-1; D might be TRBD1 (6 bases). The CDR3 DNA reads as TGCAGTGCTAACTCCCAGAGGACAGTTTATTATAATTCACCCCTCCACTTT. Translation: CSANSQRTVYYNSPLHF.